The T cell receptor beta chain under discussion was sequenced for a study of blood T cell repertoires in COVID-19 (dated by TCRdb to the early 2020s). With respect to the entire study: Samples from collaborators originated in the United States, Italy and Spain and spanned both the acute and convalescent phases of COVID-19. The material from the prospective study consisted of cDNA or gDNA derived from T cells, B-cell-depleted T cells, or PBMCs. Subjects who had been exposed to COVID-19, were actively infected with it, or had recovered from it provided the deeply sampled blood TCRbeta repertoires that made up the dataset. The repertoires were made available in a free public database intended to serve as a resource for research on the immune response to SARS-CoV-2. Samples came from the ongoing ImmuneRACE study (first 160 participants) plus 1,254 subjects from 6 global collaborators. The sample metadata nearly always contained a de-identified subject ID, COVID-19 status, age in years and sex. Where available, HLA class I and class II types were obtained from metadata supplied by the sample provider rather than from assay-based typing.

The immunoSEQ Assay, a bias-controlled multiplex PCR, was used to amplify TCRbeta CDR3 regions from genomic DNA. Under the source paper's analysis protocol: Nucleated cell counts per sample were estimated from amplification of reference gene primers within the assay. To quantify the absolute abundance of each unique TCRbeta CDR3 rearrangement, sequence reads were collapsed and filtered. For each sample, productive Simpson clonality was calculated as the square root of Simpson's diversity index over productive rearrangements. The immuneACCESS repertoire file appears here via TCRdb, limited to in-frame rearrangements. These files lack a portion of the clones; in checked studies, under half of the deficit traces to unresolved V genes, and the cause of the others is not known. The V and J calls and clone size are taken from that table; D and trimming were inferred from the DNA. This sample holds about 120,000 clones; about 89% were observed only once. The ten largest clones take up about a fifth of the sample.

What the authors observed across the whole study: Clinical and demographic metadata were provided uncurated, with the amount varying by source and participant.

This clone was picked up one time. The clone's antigen remains unknown. No clone much larger than this one lies a single base away; base qualities are absent. Whole blood was collected in K2EDTA tubes by collaborating institutions according to the institutions' own protocols. For TCRbeta analysis, collaborators shipped samples as frozen whole blood, isolated PBMCs, or DNA extracted from either of those sample types. The sequence was obtained from a human donor with acute or convalescent COVID-19. The donor label of this sample is uncertain. The specimen sequenced was peripheral blood.

The CDR3 loop reads CASSQDSGGRTGELFF. The nucleotide sequence is TGTGCCAGCAGCCAAGATTCCGGGGGGCGCACCGGGGAGCTGTTTTTT. The chain is encoded by TRBV3-1 (or the pseudogene TRBV3-2) joined to TRBJ2-2; the best D guess is TRBD2, with 7 bases matching. Deletion took 0 bases off V and 4 bases off J, with a span of 12 bases between the germline ends. The germline V gene (reference sequence) sets CDR1 to LGHDT and CDR2 to YNNKEL. The cysteine opens and the phenylalanine closes a CDR3 of 16 amino acids. Only CDR3 DNA remains: 48 bases, in frame from the first base.